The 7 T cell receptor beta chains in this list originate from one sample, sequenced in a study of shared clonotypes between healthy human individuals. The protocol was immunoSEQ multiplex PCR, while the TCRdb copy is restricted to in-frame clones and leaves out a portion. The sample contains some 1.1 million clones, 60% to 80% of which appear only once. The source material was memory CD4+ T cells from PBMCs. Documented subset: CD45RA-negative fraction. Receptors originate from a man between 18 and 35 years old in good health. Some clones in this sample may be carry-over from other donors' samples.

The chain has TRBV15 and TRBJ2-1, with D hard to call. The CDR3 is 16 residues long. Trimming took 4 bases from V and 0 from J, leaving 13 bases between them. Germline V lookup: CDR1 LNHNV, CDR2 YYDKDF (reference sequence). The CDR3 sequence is CATSTLGFFSYNEQFF. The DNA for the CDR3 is TGTGCCACCAGCACCTTGGGCTTCTTCTCCTACAATGAGCAGTTCTTC.

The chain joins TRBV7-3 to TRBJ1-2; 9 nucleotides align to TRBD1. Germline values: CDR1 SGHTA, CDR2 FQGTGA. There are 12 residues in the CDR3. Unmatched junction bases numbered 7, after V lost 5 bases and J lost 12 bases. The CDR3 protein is CASSPDRGEDTF. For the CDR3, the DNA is TGTGCCAGCAGCCCCGACAGGGGGGAAGACACCTTC.

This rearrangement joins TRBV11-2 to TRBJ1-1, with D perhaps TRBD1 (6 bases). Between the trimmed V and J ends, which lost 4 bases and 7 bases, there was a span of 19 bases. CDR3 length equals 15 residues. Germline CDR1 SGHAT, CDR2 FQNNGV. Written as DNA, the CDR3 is TGTGCCAGCAGCTCAAGAGCCGGGACAAATCTTGAAGCTTTCTTT. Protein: CASSSRAGTNLEAFF.

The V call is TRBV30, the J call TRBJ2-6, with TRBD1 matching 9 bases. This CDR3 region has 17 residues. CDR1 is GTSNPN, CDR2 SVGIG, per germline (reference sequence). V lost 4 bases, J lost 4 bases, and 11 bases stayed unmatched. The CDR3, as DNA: TGTGCCTGGATGGGGACAGGGAATCCGGGAGGGGCCAACGTCCTGACTTTC. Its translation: CAWMGTGNPGGANVLTF.

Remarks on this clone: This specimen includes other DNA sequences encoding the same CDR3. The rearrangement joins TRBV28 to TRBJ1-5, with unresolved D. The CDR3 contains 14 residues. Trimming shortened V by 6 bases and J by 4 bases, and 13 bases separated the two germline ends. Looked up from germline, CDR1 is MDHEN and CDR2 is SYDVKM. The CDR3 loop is CASSTRRDNQPQHF. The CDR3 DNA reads TGTGCCAGCAGCACTCGCCGGGATAATCAGCCCCAGCATTTT.

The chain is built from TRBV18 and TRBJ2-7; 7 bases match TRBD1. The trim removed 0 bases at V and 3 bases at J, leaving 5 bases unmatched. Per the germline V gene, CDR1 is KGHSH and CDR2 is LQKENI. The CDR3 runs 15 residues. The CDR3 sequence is CASSPPSAGGYEQYF. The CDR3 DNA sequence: TGTGCCAGCTCACCACCCTCCGCAGGGGGCTACGAGCAGTACTTC.

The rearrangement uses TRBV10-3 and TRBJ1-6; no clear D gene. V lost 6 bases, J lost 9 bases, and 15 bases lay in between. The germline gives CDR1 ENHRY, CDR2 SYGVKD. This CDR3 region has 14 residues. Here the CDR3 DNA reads TGTGCCATCAGGTCCGTCATGGGCGGTTCACCCCTCCACTTT. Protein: CAIRSVMGGSPLHF.